This T cell receptor (beta chain) was profiled in a study of neurological immune-mediated disorders. This clonotype is judged large. Its cognate antigen is unknown. Synthesis of cDNA was performed by 5'RACE using 10-nucleotide random UMIs. Every sequencing run generated over 180 million TCR-beta sequences from 15-18 subjects. TCRdb recomputed calls from the 5' RACE reads with MiXCR, one row per CDR3 protein. Of tens of thousands of distinct CDR3 sequences in the sample, over 6.5% are singletons; the top ten hold about 4.9%. Study-wide findings and caveats: Patients with HTLV-1-associated myelopathy had the highest level of TCR clonal expansion, whereas patients with multiple sclerosis had the lowest level, falling beneath the level found in healthy controls.

Germline V gene sequence: CDR1 MDHEN, CDR2 SYDVKM. Trimming at V came to 4 bases and at J to 12 bases, leaving 22 bases not matched to a gene. This CDR3 comprises 18 residues. The study built unsorted libraries from 2 million PBMCs kept at -80 C. Source material: PBMCs. This TCR was recovered from a woman aged 40 to 50 in good health. The V gene is TRBV28, the J gene TRBJ2-1, with 9 bases aligning to TRBD2. CDR3 protein: CASSSRRPTSGPTMRQFF. For the CDR3, the DNA is TGTGCCAGCAGTTCCCGTCGCCCGACTAGCGGCCCTACAATGAGGCAGTTCTTC.